This entry lists 18 T cell receptor beta chains sequenced from one sample in a study of blood T cell repertoires in COVID-19. The assay was immunoSEQ multiplex PCR, and TCRdb's table has in-frame clones only and misses some. The sample yields roughly 140,000 clones, 80% to 85% seen once. The material sequenced was peripheral blood. The receptors were gathered from a human donor in a cohort sampled during active COVID-19.

The chain is built from TRBV6-5 and TRBJ2-7, with TRBD2 as a possible D gene (7 bases). The V and J ends lost 1 base and 9 bases respectively, with 16 bases between them. The CDR3 has 14 residues. Germline loops: CDR1 MNHEY, CDR2 SVGAGI. In nucleotides, the CDR3 is TGTGCCAGCAGTTACTTGGGTGGGGGGGGCTGGCAGTACTTC. Translation gives CASSYLGGGGWQYF.

The chain combines TRBV2 with TRBJ2-7; 7 nucleotides line up with TRBD1. Trimming took 6 bases from V and 3 from J; bases not matched to a gene: 11. Germline lookup yields CDR1 SNHLY and CDR2 FYNNEI. This CDR3 has 15 residues. The CDR3 nucleotides read TGTGCCAGCAGGAGCAGGCAGGGGGATGGCTACGAGCAGTACTTC. Translated: CASRSRQGDGYEQYF.

The J gene is TRBJ2-7, the V gene TRBV6-2 or TRBV6-3, with D unclear. CDR1 is MNHEY and CDR2 is SVGEGT in the germline V gene. The CDR3 loop spans 15 amino acids. V lost 0 bases and J lost 5, with 14 bases in between. CDR3 loop: CASSYSGRPMDEQYF. The CDR3 nucleotides read TGTGCCAGCAGTTACTCTGGCAGGCCAATGGACGAGCAGTACTTC.

The V and J genes are TRBV4-2 and TRBJ2-7; tentatively, D is TRBD2 (5 bases). The germline V and J ends were trimmed by 4 bases and 1 base, with 8 bases remaining between them. The CDR3 runs to 13 residues. CDR1 and CDR2 from the germline V gene are LGHNA and YNFKEQ. The CDR3 sequence: CASSPGLSYEQYF. CDR3 DNA: TGTGCCAGCAGCCCAGGACTTTCCTACGAGCAGTACTTC.

V and J are TRBV3-1 (or the pseudogene TRBV3-2) and TRBJ2-7, with a tentative D call TRBD2 (5 bases). V was clipped by 1 base and J by 0 bases, with 13 bases between them. There are 16 residues in the CDR3. The germline CDR1 and CDR2 sequences are LGHDT and YNNKEL (reference sequence). The CDR3 loop reads CASSQAVGVSSYEQYF. The CDR3 DNA follows: TGTGCCAGCAGCCAAGCTGTCGGGGTTAGCTCCTACGAGCAGTACTTC.

The V call is TRBV5-4, the J call TRBJ2-4, with 9 nucleotides matching TRBD1. This CDR3 has 16 amino acids. The V gene's germline CDR1 is SGHNT and CDR2 YYREEE (reference sequence). V gave up 5 bases and J gave up 4 bases; unmatched junction bases: 10. CDR3 loop: CASSPGQGLGKNIQYF. CDR3 bases: TGTGCCAGCAGTCCGGGACAGGGACTGGGGAAAAACATTCAGTACTTC.

This chain connects TRBV28 to TRBJ2-7, with 7 bases fitting TRBD1. This CDR3 region has 13 residues. V was clipped by 6 bases and J by 5 bases; unmatched bases: 7. The V gene's germline CDR1 is MDHEN and CDR2 SYDVKM. The CDR3 sequence is CASRRQGRNEQYF. The CDR3 DNA is TGTGCCAGCAGAAGACAGGGTAGGAACGAGCAGTACTTC. Based on the CDR3 plus reference TRBV28 and TRBJ2-7, the full variable domain is DVKVTQSSRYLVKRTGEKVFLECVQDMDHENMFWYRQDPGLGLRLIYFSYDVKMKEKGDIPEGYSVSREKKERFSLILESASTNQTSMYLCASRRQGRNEQYFGPGTRLTVT.

The rearrangement uses TRBV5-1 and TRBJ2-5; 9 bases line up with TRBD2. The CDR3 loop spans 13 amino acids. The V and J ends lost 8 bases and 4 bases, in that order; junction bases with no gene match: 6. The V gene's germline CDR1 is SGHRS and CDR2 YFSETQ. The CDR3 here is CASRLAVPETQYF. As DNA, the CDR3 is TGCGCCAGTCGACTAGCGGTGCCAGAGACCCAGTACTTC.

The chain has TRBV5-1 and TRBJ2-3, with 9 bases aligning to TRBD1. Trimming at V came to 4 bases and at J to 7 bases, leaving 13 bases not matched to a gene. Per the germline V gene, CDR1 is SGHRS and CDR2 is YFSETQ. The length of the CDR3 is 16 residues. For the CDR3, the DNA is TGCGCCAGCAGCCCATCGGGGACAGGGATTTCAAATACGCAGTATTTT. This gives the protein CASSPSGTGISNTQYF.

The chain uses TRBV18 and TRBJ2-1, with D possibly being TRBD2 (6 bases). The germline V gene encodes CDR1 KGHSH and CDR2 LQKENI. The CDR3 contains 11 residues. V gave up 10 bases and J gave up 9 bases, with 13 bases separating them. CDR3 region: CATQSEGEQFF. Here the CDR3 DNA reads TGTGCCACCCAGTCGGAGGGTGAGCAGTTCTTC.

The rearrangement uses TRBV30 and TRBJ1-2; D is uncertain. This CDR3 is built from 13 residues. V shed 0 bases and J shed 4 bases, with 9 bases lying between them. The V gene's germline CDR1 is GTSNPN and CDR2 SVGIG (reference sequence). The CDR3 DNA reads as TGTGCCTGGAGTGTTACGGGTTTCTATGGCTACACCTTC. Amino acid sequence: CAWSVTGFYGYTF.

This clone was found once. The chain employs TRBV6-1 and TRBJ2-7; the match to TRBD2 covers 7 bases. This CDR3 region has 16 residues. The germline CDR1 and CDR2 sequences are MNHNS and SASEGT. The junction had 7 bases not matched to a gene; V was cut back by 0 bases and J by 2 bases. The CDR3 DNA reads as TGTGCCAGCAGTGAAGCGCTTACTAGCGTGGCCTACGAGCAGTACTTC. This translates into CASSEALTSVAYEQYF.

This sequence joins TRBV19 and TRBJ1-5; maybe TRBD1 (5 bases). Looked up from germline, CDR1 is LNHDA and CDR2 is SQIVND (reference sequence). The V gene lost 4 bases and the J gene lost 1 base, with 14 bases spanning the gap. This CDR3 is 16 amino acids long. CDR3: CASSTPGWGSNQPQHF. The CDR3 DNA follows: TGTGCCAGTAGTACACCAGGTTGGGGCAGCAATCAGCCCCAGCATTTT. The variable domain in full, with the rest retrieved from reference TRBV19 and TRBJ1-5, is DGGITQSPKYLFRKEGQNVTLSCEQNLNHDAMYWYRQDPGQGLRLIYYSQIVNDFQKGDIAEGYSVSREKKESFPLTVTSAQKNPTAFYLCASSTPGWGSNQPQHFGDGTRLSIL.

V gene TRBV5-1 combines with J gene TRBJ1-1, with 8 bases identical to TRBD1. Germline-derived CDR1 and CDR2 are SGHRS and YFSETQ. CDR3 length: 15 residues. The V and J ends lost 4 bases and 4 bases, in that order; junction bases with no gene match: 9. CDR3 nucleotides: TGCGCCAGCAGCACCGGACAGGGCTTGAGCACTGAAGCTTTCTTT. Its translation is CASSTGQGLSTEAFF.

The V call is TRBV2, the J call TRBJ1-5; maybe TRBD1 (6 bases). V gave up 1 base and J gave up 1 base, with 23 bases separating them. Germline lookup yields CDR1 SNHLY and CDR2 FYNNEI. The CDR3 spans 20 residues. This chain's CDR3 is CASSEGGGRSSRRSNQPQHF. DNA for the CDR3: TGTGCCAGCAGTGAAGGCGGGGGGCGTTCTAGTCGTAGGAGCAATCAGCCCCAGCATTTT.

In its sample, this clone was seen a few times. The rearrangement uses TRBV25-1 and TRBJ1-2; no firm D call. This CDR3 comprises 15 residues. V lost 1 base to trimming and J lost 4 bases, with 13 bases between them. The germline V gene has CDR1 MGHDK and CDR2 SYGVNS. The CDR3 nucleotides read TGTGCCAGCAGTGAATGGTCGGGCGGACTCTATGGCTACACCTTC. Its protein is CASSEWSGGLYGYTF.

The chain combines TRBV3-1 (or the pseudogene TRBV3-2) with TRBJ2-5; no definite D call. V lost 0 bases and J 4 bases, leaving 12 bases between the germline ends. The V gene's germline CDR1 is LGHDT and CDR2 YNNKEL (reference sequence). The CDR3 sequence is 15 residues long. The CDR3 DNA is TGTGCCAGCAGCCAAGATCACAGCTTAGTAGAGACCCAGTACTTC. This sequence encodes CASSQDHSLVETQYF.

CDR3 in amino acids: CASSLSTGGHYGYTF. The CDR3 nucleotides are TGTGCCAGCAGCCTTTCCACAGGGGGCCACTATGGCTACACCTTC. The V and J genes are TRBV7-2 and TRBJ1-2; 9 nucleotides agree with TRBD1. This CDR3 contains 15 residues. CDR1 is SGHTA, CDR2 FQGNSA, per germline. Unmatched junction bases numbered 7, after V lost 5 bases and J lost 3 bases.